The text below deals with one TCR beta chain. Its specificity is unknown. A much larger clone is a single base away; this may be a read error. Sorted cells numbering roughly 18,000 to 1,100,000, with 10%, 30% or 50% RNA, yielded the naive CD8 libraries. Naive CD8 T cells were picked out by sorting for CD8+CD4-CCR7+CD45RA+. Deletions cut 3 bases from V and 9 bases from J, with 11 bases between. The CDR3 consists of 12 residues. Germline CDR1 reads MDHEN; CDR2 reads SYDVKM. One entry per CDR3 protein results from TCRdb running MiXCR on the PCR reads. In the table there are 250,000 to 350,000 distinct CDR3 sequences, about a fifth of which are singletons. This record belongs to a study of molecular identifiers for immune sequencing clone quantification. General study findings and limits: For effector cells, clones above 20 RNA copies held over 97% of molecules; for naive cells, under 1%.

The V call is TRBV28, the J call TRBJ1-1; D is unresolved. Sequencing input: naive CD8+ T cells from blood, with Jurkat cell RNA spiked in. Sample subset: FACS-sorted CD8+CD4-CCR7+CD45RA+ naive T cells. This TCR derives from a human donor in good health. Some libraries in this study had Jurkat cell RNA spiked in. CDR3 in DNA: TGTGCCAGCAGTTTCCAGACGCAGAAAGCTTTCTTT. It yields the protein CASSFQTQKAFF.